The source of this T cell receptor (beta chain) is a study of T cell repertoires in cytomegalovirus infection. Study-level information: Shared public TCR beta signatures pointed to both CMV infection and a matching HLA type. Overall study findings and caveats: There were carriers of CMV plus the relevant HLA, and cumulative public TCR beta family frequency identified them. Dominating the ex vivo response were HLA-C-restricted CMV-specific TCR beta clonotypes.

This clonotype was detected a few times. Its target is unknown. CDR3 size: 15 residues. Per the germline V gene, CDR1 is SGHAT and CDR2 is FQDESV (reference sequence). Trimming cost V 5 bases and J 3 bases; bases outside gene matches: 6. TCRdb re-called the reads with MiXCR, one entry per CDR3 protein. Among under 300,000 distinct CDR3 sequences listed, about 18% were seen once. Source material: CD8+ T cells from PBMCs. The TCR was taken from a human donor in good health (CMV status not recorded). Some clones in this sample may be carry-over from other donors' samples. The V call is TRBV11-1, the J call TRBJ1-1, with TRBD1 matching 10 bases. The CDR3 spells CASSLMDRGDTEAFF. CDR3 DNA: TGTGCCAGCAGCCTAATGGACAGGGGGGACACTGAAGCTTTCTTT.